Included here is one TCR beta chain sequence, with context. Method: immunoSEQ multiplex PCR; TCRdb's copy keeps in-frame clones and lacks some. The sample has 2 million or so clones, roughly 95% seen once. These data originate in a study of shared clonotypes between healthy human individuals. This TCR came from a man younger than 30 in good health. The sample comprised naive CD4+ T cells sorted from blood. Subset of the sample: CD45RA+ positively selected.

In nucleotides, the CDR3 is TGTGCCAGCAGCCATATAGCGGCTAGCACAGATACGCAGTATTTT. Its translation: CASSHIAASTDTQYF. The chain recombines TRBV9 with TRBJ2-3, with D tentatively TRBD2 (6 bases). Germline values: CDR1 SGDLS, CDR2 YYNGEE. The CDR3 totals 15 residues. V was clipped by 4 bases and J by 0 bases, with 12 bases between them. The full variable domain, with the rest looked up from reference TRBV9 and TRBJ2-3, is DSGVTQTPKHLITATGQRVTLRCSPRSGDLSVYWYQQSLDQGLQFLIQYYNGEERAKGNILERFSAQQFPDLHSELNLSSLELGDSALYFCASSHIAASTDTQYFGPGTRLTVL.